This T cell receptor (beta chain) originates from a study of CD8 T cells in Susac syndrome. RNA totalling roughly 0.45 to 1 ug underwent reverse transcription with random hexamers. A single record per CDR3 protein comes from TCRdb applying MiXCR to the immunoSEQ multiplex PCR reads. The table records some 150,000 distinct CDR3 sequences, about 94% of them present only once. The length of the CDR3 is 15 residues. V gave up 7 bases and J gave up 6 bases, with 19 bases separating them. The V gene's germline CDR1 is MNHEY and CDR2 SVGAGI. Sequencing was done on a sample of CD8+ T cells from PBMCs. The source of this sequence is a human donor with multiple sclerosis. The rearrangement joins TRBV6-5 to TRBJ1-5; perhaps TRBD1 as D (5 bases). Written as DNA, the CDR3 is TGTGCCAGCACCAGAGGGGTTAAGGAAAGTCAGCCCCAGCATTTT. Protein: CASTRGVKESQPQHF.